Reported below is one TCR beta chain. Its antigen is undetermined. The CDR3 is 13 amino acids. Germline CDR1 reads SGHNT; CDR2 reads YYREEE (reference sequence). V lost 0 bases to trimming and J lost 3 bases, with 6 bases between them. The data were taken from a study of T cells in narcolepsy. Overall study: Enrolled donors included narcolepsy type 1 or type 2 patients and healthy controls. The study, taken as a whole, reports: Autoreactive clonotypes reportedly recurred in blood of same and different patients, not controls. Some memory CD4+ repertoires had no autoreactive clone sequences.

Sequencing was performed with immunoSEQ multiplex PCR; in TCRdb, only in-frame clones are kept and a portion is missing. The table includes 27,000 or so clones, around nine tenths detected once. The rearrangement uses TRBV5-4 and TRBJ2-5, with D hard to call. This receptor was identified in a human donor with narcolepsy. Sequencing used CD45RA- memory CD4+ T cells from PBMCs. The CDR3 loop reads CASSLGGKETQYF. CDR3 DNA sequence: TGTGCCAGCAGCTTGGGAGGTAAAGAGACCCAGTACTTC.